Below are 31 T cell receptor beta chains sequenced from a single sample in a study of Graves' ophthalmopathy and Graves' hyperthyroidism. RNA transcripts yielded amplified TCR beta CDR3 regions. In the first round, RT-PCR was carried out with HTBI primers, and a multiplex PCR formed the second round. TCRdb ran MiXCR on the multiplex PCR reads and lists one entry per CDR3 protein. The data hold some 1.1 million distinct CDR3 sequences, with less than 45% observed a single time. The sample was peripheral blood or thyroid tissue (not recorded which). These receptors were obtained from an adult man with Graves' hyperthyroidism.

This clonotype was picked up a small number of times. CDR3 sequence: CSARSLAHTGELFF. The CDR3 nucleotides are TGCAGTGCTAGGTCGCTAGCGCACACCGGGGAGCTGTTTTTT. The chain couples TRBV20-1 to TRBJ2-2, with D possibly being TRBD2 (6 bases). Germline-derived CDR1 and CDR2 are DFQATT and SNEGSKA (reference sequence). The ends were cut back, 3 bases at V and 3 bases at J, with 11 bases in the middle. The CDR3 has 14 amino acids.

The gene calls are TRBV29-1 and TRBJ1-2; TRBD1 matches at 7 bases. CDR1 is SQVTM, CDR2 ANQGSEA, per germline. The ends lost 4 bases at V and 7 bases at J; junction bases unmatched: 9. The CDR3 runs 13 residues. The CDR3 bases are TGCAGCGTTGTTAATCCGACAGGGACTGGCTACACCTTC. The encoded protein is CSVVNPTGTGYTF.

As concerns this clonotype: One junction end does not reproduce the germline sequence, and a read error may be involved. The rearrangement joins TRBV20-1 to TRBJ2-7; TRBD2 matches at 9 bases. Germline CDR1 is DFQATT and CDR2 is SNEGSKA (reference sequence). The CDR3 contains 14 residues. As DNA, the CDR3 is TGCAGTGCGGCCGGGGCGGGAGGGCCCATCGAGCAGTGCTTC. It yields the protein CSAAGAGGPIEQCF.

The chain uses TRBV19 and TRBJ1-6; 7 bases line up with TRBD1. The trim removed 8 bases at V and 5 bases at J, leaving 3 bases unmatched. CDR3 length equals 13 residues. CDR1 is LNHDA and CDR2 is SQIVND in the germline V gene (reference sequence). This CDR3 reads CASGGQNNSPLHF. The CDR3 nucleotides are TGTGCCAGTGGGGGACAGAATAATTCACCCCTCCACTTT.

This clonotype occurred many times. The chain carries TRBV12-3 or TRBV12-4 and TRBJ1-2, with 7 positions matching TRBD1. Trimming at V came to 5 bases and at J to 10 bases, leaving 16 bases not matched to a gene. The CDR3 runs 15 residues. The CDR3 bases are TGTGCCAGCAGTCCGGGGACAGTTCCATCCAATTCCTACACCTTC. Protein sequence: CASSPGTVPSNSYTF.

With respect to this clonotype: An end of the junction does not agree with germline; a read error may underlie this. The rearrangement joins TRBV20-1 to TRBJ2-7; the D gene is possibly TRBD2 (5 bases). The CDR3 contains 13 residues. Germline V gives CDR1 DFQATT, CDR2 SNEGSKA (reference sequence). The CDR3 sequence: CSARDGNTYERYF. As DNA, the CDR3 is TGCAGTGCTAGAGACGGGAATACCTACGAGCGGTACTTC.

In this sample, this clonotype turned up a few times. The gene calls are TRBV4-1 and TRBJ2-7, with D hard to call. CDR3 length equals 15 residues. Germline values: CDR1 MGHRA, CDR2 YSYEKL. V was trimmed by 1 base and J by 1 base, leaving 11 bases between them. Written as DNA, the CDR3 is TGCGCCAGCAGCCAAGTAGTCGCCAATTCCTACGAGCAGTACTTC. Protein product: CASSQVVANSYEQYF.

In this sample, this clonotype turned up many times. The rearrangement joins TRBV5-1 to TRBJ2-5; D gene ambiguous. This CDR3 has 14 amino acids. V lost 4 bases, J lost 5 bases, and 15 bases lay in between. Germline V gives CDR1 SGHRS, CDR2 YFSETQ. CDR3: CASSPYPARETQYF. The CDR3 region has the DNA TGCGCCAGCAGCCCATACCCGGCACGCGAGACCCAGTACTTC.

There are a few counts of this clonotype. The chain carries TRBV6-5 and TRBJ2-5; 7 bases line up with TRBD2. V lost 5 bases to trimming and J lost 2 bases; unmatched junction nucleotides: 11. The CDR3 spans 16 residues. Germline-derived CDR1 and CDR2 are MNHEY and SVGAGI. The CDR3, as DNA: TGTGCCAGCAGTCTACATGGGGGGGAGGTACAAGAGACCCAGTACTTC. Its translation: CASSLHGGEVQETQYF.

The rearrangement uses TRBV29-1 and TRBJ2-5, with no clear D. The germline V gene encodes CDR1 SQVTM and CDR2 ANQGSEA. This CDR3 region has 13 residues. The V gene lost 8 bases and the J gene lost 5 bases, with 18 bases spanning the gap. CDR3 residues: CSMGLAGRETQYF. CDR3 nucleotides: TGCAGCATGGGGTTGGCCGGGCGGGAGACCCAGTACTTC.

This rearrangement joins TRBV29-1 to TRBJ1-4; a possible D gene is TRBD1 (6 bases). Germline-derived CDR1 and CDR2 are SQVTM and ANQGSEA. V was pared by 8 bases and J by 7 bases, with 20 bases between. The CDR3 is 14 residues long. The CDR3 nucleotides read TGCAGCAGTTACGGGCGGGGGGCGAGTGAAAAACTGTTTTTT. This gives the protein CSSYGRGASEKLFF.

This clonotype was seen a few times. Sequence at one end of the junction differs from germline and may be a read error. The chain is built from TRBV5-4 and TRBJ2-5; D remains ambiguous. This CDR3 comprises 12 residues. Germline CDR1 reads SGHNT; CDR2 reads YYREEE (reference sequence). CDR3 sequence: CASGFGQETQYF. The CDR3 region has the DNA TGTGCCAGCGGCTTCGGGCAAGAGACCCAGTACTTC. Together with reference TRBV5-4 and TRBJ2-5, the CDR3 gives the full variable domain: ETGVTQSPTHLIKTRGQQVTLRCSSQSGHNTVSWYQQALGQGPQFIFQYYREEENGRGNFPPRFSGLQFPNYSSELNVNALELDDSALYLCASGFGQETQYFGPGTRLLVL.

V gene TRBV3-1 combines with J gene TRBJ1-2, with TRBD1 matching over 8 bases. With V trimmed by 2 bases and J by 8 bases, 13 bases remained unmatched. Germline assignment: CDR1 LGHDT and CDR2 YNNKEL (reference sequence). This CDR3 has 16 amino acids. In DNA form, the CDR3 reads TGTGCCAGCAGCCAAAGTATGGCAGGGGGCATCTACGGCTACACCTTC. Its translation: CASSQSMAGGIYGYTF.

This clonotype has a handful of counts. This chain connects TRBV6-5 to TRBJ2-5; D call uncertain. The CDR3 contains 14 residues. V was trimmed by 1 base and J by 2 bases, leaving 8 bases between them. Looked up from germline, CDR1 is MNHEY and CDR2 is SVGAGI. CDR3 in amino acids: CASSYFGIQETQYF. In DNA form, the CDR3 reads TGTGCCAGCAGTTACTTTGGGATTCAAGAGACCCAGTACTTC.

About this clonotype: The CDR3 does not close with the conserved phenylalanine or tryptophan, likely indicating a read error. The DNA is omitted, as the CDR3 cannot be located on it reliably, and the CDR3 follows TCRdb's listing. The chain recombines TRBV7-9 with TRBJ1-6; TRBD1, the D gene given by the table, was not confirmed from the DNA. The germline CDR1 and CDR2 sequences are SEHNR and FQNEAQ (reference sequence). Both ends counted, the CDR3 spans 11 residues. The CDR3 spells CASSVGQSPNY.

With respect to this clonotype: Sequence at one end of the junction differs from germline and may be a read error. The V and J genes are TRBV12-3 or TRBV12-4 and TRBJ2-7; no firm D call. The CDR3 totals 14 residues. The CDR3 reads CANSGPEDTYEQYF. CDR3 sequence (DNA): TGTGCCAACAGTGGGCCGGAAGACACCTACGAGCAGTACTTC.

This clonotype was detected ten times or more. The V and J genes are TRBV9 and TRBJ1-6; 9 bases line up with TRBD1. This CDR3 is built from 15 residues. J lost 6 bases, V lost 6 bases, and 7 bases had no gene match. Germline lookup yields CDR1 SGDLS and CDR2 YYNGEE. CDR3 DNA sequence: TGTGCCAGCACCCAGGGACAGGGAGCTAATTCACCCCTCCACTTT. This codes for CASTQGQGANSPLHF.

This sequence joins TRBV7-9 and TRBJ1-1; D remains ambiguous. From germline, CDR1 is SEHNR and CDR2 FQNEAQ (reference sequence). The CDR3 is 14 amino acids. The V gene lost 3 bases and the J gene lost 7 bases, with 15 bases spanning the gap. CDR3 in DNA: TGTGCCAGCAGCTTCCTACACCGAAGCGGTGAAGCTTTCTTT. It specifies CASSFLHRSGEAFF.

Turning to this clonotype: An end of the junction differs from the germline gene, which may be a read error. The rearrangement uses TRBV10-2 and TRBJ2-7; tentatively, D is TRBD1 or TRBD2 (5 bases each). The germline V gene encodes CDR1 WSHSY and CDR2 SAAADI. This CDR3 is built from 13 residues. The CDR3 loop is CASRDPPEYEQCF. The CDR3 nucleotides are TGCGCCAGCCGGGACCCCCCGGAGTACGAGCAGTGCTTC.

V and J are TRBV20-1 and TRBJ1-4, with TRBD1 identical over 9 bases. V was pared by 7 bases and J by 7 bases, with 4 bases of the junction left unmatched. The CDR3 totals 12 residues. Germline values: CDR1 DFQATT, CDR2 SNEGSKA (reference sequence). The CDR3 nucleotides are TGCAGTGGGGGACAGGGCCCTGAAAAACTGTTTTTT. It translates to CSGGQGPEKLFF.

On this clonotype itself: A much larger clone sits a single nucleotide away, making a read error possible. The chain links TRBV24-1 to TRBJ1-5; 7 bases match TRBD1. This CDR3 is built from 15 residues. After removal of 6 bases from V and 1 base from J, the junction contained 5 bases not matched to a gene. Germline CDR1 and CDR2: KGHDR and SFDVKD. The CDR3 reads CATSPQGGSNQPQHF. CDR3 coding DNA: TGTGCCACCAGTCCCCAGGGGGGAAGCAATCAGCCCCAGCATTTT.

The chain joins TRBV29-1 to TRBJ2-1; 8 nucleotides match TRBD2. V shed 1 base and J 8 bases; nucleotides not matched to a gene: 10. This CDR3 is 15 amino acids long. Germline V gene data show CDR1 as SQVTM and CDR2 as ANQGSEA. CDR3: CSVEGREGLFDEQFF. The CDR3 nucleotides read TGCAGCGTTGAAGGTCGGGAGGGCTTGTTCGATGAGCAGTTCTTC.

This clonotype was recorded many times. Being one base from a much bigger clone, this may be a read error. The chain recombines TRBV7-8 with TRBJ1-3, with D hard to call. The germline gives CDR1 SGHVS, CDR2 FQNEAQ. V lost 6 bases to trimming and J lost 0 bases, with 9 bases between them. The CDR3 has 14 amino acids. The CDR3 DNA follows: TGTGCCAGCAGGGAGGGTGGCTCTGGAAACACCATATATTTT. Translating it yields CASREGGSGNTIYF. Using reference TRBV7-8 and TRBJ1-3 for the parts outside the CDR3, the full variable domain is GAGVSQSPRYKVAKRGQDVALRCDPISGHVSLFWYQQALGQGPEFLTYFQNEAQLDKSGLPSDRFFAERPEGSVSTLKIQRTQQEDSAVYLCASREGGSGNTIYFGEGSWLTVV.

This clonotype has ten or more counts. The V call is TRBV15, the J call TRBJ1-2, with TRBD1 as a possible D gene (5 bases). Trimming cost V 5 bases and J 0 bases, with 16 bases left between them. Germline loops: CDR1 LNHNV, CDR2 YYDKDF (reference sequence). The CDR3 is 16 residues long. Here the CDR3 reads CATSFETQTANYGYTF. The CDR3 nucleotides read TGTGCCACCAGCTTCGAGACACAGACAGCTAACTATGGCTACACCTTC.

This clonotype showed up many times. The V gene is TRBV7-9, the J gene TRBJ1-3; tentative D call: TRBD1 (6 bases). The germline CDR1 and CDR2 sequences are SEHNR and FQNEAQ (reference sequence). The V and J ends lost 2 bases and 7 bases respectively, with 12 bases between them. The length of the CDR3 is 14 residues. CDR3 DNA: TGTGCCAGCAGCTTAACAGGGTTGGATAACACCATATATTTT. Translating gives CASSLTGLDNTIYF.

This clonotype was recorded many times. The chain combines TRBV7-3 with TRBJ1-1; 7 nucleotides agree with TRBD1. The V gene's germline CDR1 is SGHTA and CDR2 FQGTGA. The CDR3 consists of 13 residues. Trimming removed 5 bases from V and 7 bases from J; junction bases left unmatched: 7. The CDR3 is CASSPGQASEAFF. The CDR3 DNA reads TGTGCCAGCAGCCCCGGACAGGCGAGTGAAGCTTTCTTT.

The chain has TRBV5-6 and TRBJ1-2; tentatively, D is TRBD1 (6 bases). CDR1 and CDR2 from the germline V gene are SGHDT and YYEEEE. This CDR3 spans 13 amino acids. V was trimmed by 3 bases and J by 4 bases, leaving 10 bases between them. The CDR3 here is CASSSNRAYGYTF. CDR3 bases: TGTGCCAGCAGCTCGAACAGGGCCTATGGCTACACCTTC.

The sample holds many counts of this clonotype. This chain joins TRBV24-1 and TRBJ1-1, with 7 bases matching TRBD1. The CDR3 is made up of 13 amino acids. V trimming: 3 bases; J trimming: 7 bases; junction bases outside the gene matches: 4. In germline, CDR1 is KGHDR, CDR2 SFDVKD. For the CDR3, the DNA is TGTGCCACCAGTGATGGCGACAGGGTTGAAGCTTTCTTT. Translated, it gives CATSDGDRVEAFF.

This clonotype was counted ten times or more. The chain uses TRBV29-1 and TRBJ2-6; 7 bases are shared with TRBD2. The CDR3 totals 15 residues. Germline trimming cut 4 bases from V and 2 bases from J; bases unmatched to any gene: 5. The germline V gene encodes CDR1 SQVTM and CDR2 ANQGSEA. CDR3 DNA sequence: TGCAGCGTTGGGATCCGGGAGGCTGGGGCCAACGTCCTGACTTTC. Residues: CSVGIREAGANVLTF.

This clonotype was seen a handful of times. A clone one base away is much larger, so this may be a read error. DNA of the CDR3: TGTGCCAGCAGCCAAACGGAACAGCTCTACGAGCAGTACTTC. This codes for CASSQTEQLYEQYF. The gene calls are TRBV7-2 and TRBJ2-7; no clear D. Germline CDR1 reads SGHTA; CDR2 reads FQGNSA. The CDR3 covers 14 residues. Trimming cost V 5 bases and J 3 bases, with 14 bases left between them. The full variable domain, in which reference TRBV7-2 and TRBJ2-7 provide the parts outside the CDR3, is GAGVSQSPSNKVTEKGKDVELRCDPISGHTALYWYRQSLGQGLEFLIYFQGNSAPDKSGLPSDRFSAERTGGSVSTLTIQRTQQEDSAVYLCASSQTEQLYEQYFGPGTRLTVT.

The table lists this clonotype with many counts. In DNA, the CDR3 is TGTGCCAGCAGTTACGGAGGACGGACCTATGGCTACACCTTC. Residues: CASSYGGRTYGYTF. This chain uses TRBV6-5 with TRBJ1-2; no firm D call. With 2 bases removed from V and 4 bases from J, the gap between germline ends came to 11 bases. Germline assignment: CDR1 MNHEY and CDR2 SVGAGI. The CDR3 runs to 14 residues.